This TCR beta chain was found in a study of blood T cell repertoires in COVID-19. Sequencing used immunoSEQ multiplex PCR; TCRdb keeps in-frame clones, though not all of them. The sample lists some 42,000 clones; about nine tenths were seen once. The CDR3 contains 14 residues. V was pared by 6 bases and J by 4 bases, with 15 bases between. Germline CDR1 is MNHEY and CDR2 is SVGAGI. The chain has TRBV6-5 and TRBJ1-2, with D possibly TRBD1 on 6 matching bases. The specimen was peripheral blood. The clonotype originates from a human donor in a cohort sampled during active COVID-19. The CDR3 DNA follows: TGTGCCAGCAGATTGACAGGTCCCGGCTATGGCTACACCTTC. The encoded protein is CASRLTGPGYGYTF.